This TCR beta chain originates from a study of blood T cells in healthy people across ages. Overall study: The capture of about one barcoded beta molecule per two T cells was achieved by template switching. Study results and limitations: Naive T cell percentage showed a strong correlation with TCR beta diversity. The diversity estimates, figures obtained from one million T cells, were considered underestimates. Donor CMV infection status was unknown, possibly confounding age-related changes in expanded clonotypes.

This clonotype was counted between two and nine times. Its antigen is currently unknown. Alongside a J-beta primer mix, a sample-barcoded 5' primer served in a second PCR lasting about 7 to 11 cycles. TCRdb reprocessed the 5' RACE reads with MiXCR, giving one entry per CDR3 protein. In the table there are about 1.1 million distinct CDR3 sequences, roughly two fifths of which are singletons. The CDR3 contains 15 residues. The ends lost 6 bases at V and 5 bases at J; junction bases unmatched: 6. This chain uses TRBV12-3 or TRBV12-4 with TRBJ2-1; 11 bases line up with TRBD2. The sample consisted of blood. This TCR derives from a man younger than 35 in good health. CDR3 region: CASSTRLAGNNEQFF. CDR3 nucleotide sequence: TGTGCCAGCAGCACCCGACTAGCGGGGAACAATGAGCAGTTCTTC.